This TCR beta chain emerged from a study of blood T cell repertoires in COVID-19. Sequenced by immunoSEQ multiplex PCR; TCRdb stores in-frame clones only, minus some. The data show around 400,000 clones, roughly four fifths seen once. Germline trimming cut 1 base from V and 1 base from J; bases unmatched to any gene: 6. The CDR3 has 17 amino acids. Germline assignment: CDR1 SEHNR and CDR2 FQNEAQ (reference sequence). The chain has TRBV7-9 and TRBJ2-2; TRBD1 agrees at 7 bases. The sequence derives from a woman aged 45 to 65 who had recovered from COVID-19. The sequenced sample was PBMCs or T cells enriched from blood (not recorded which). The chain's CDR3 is CASSLGIYRGNTGELFF. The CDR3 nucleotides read TGTGCCAGCAGCTTAGGGATCTACAGGGGGAACACCGGGGAGCTGTTTTTT.